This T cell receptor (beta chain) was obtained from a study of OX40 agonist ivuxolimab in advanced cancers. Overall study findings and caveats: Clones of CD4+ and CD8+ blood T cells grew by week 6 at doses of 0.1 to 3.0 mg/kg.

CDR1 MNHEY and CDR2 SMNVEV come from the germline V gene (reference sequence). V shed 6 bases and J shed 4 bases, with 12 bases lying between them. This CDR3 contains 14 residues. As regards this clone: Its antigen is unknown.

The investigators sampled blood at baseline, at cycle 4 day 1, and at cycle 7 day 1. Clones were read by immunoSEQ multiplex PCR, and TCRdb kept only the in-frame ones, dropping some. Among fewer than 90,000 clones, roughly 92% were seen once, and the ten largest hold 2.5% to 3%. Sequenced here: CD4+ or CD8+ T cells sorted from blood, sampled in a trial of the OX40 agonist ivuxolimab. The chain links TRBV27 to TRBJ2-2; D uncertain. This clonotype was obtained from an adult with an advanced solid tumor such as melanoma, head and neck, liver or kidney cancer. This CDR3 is CASRVRVGTGELFF. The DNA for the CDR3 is TGTGCCAGCAGGGTTCGGGTAGGCACCGGGGAGCTGTTTTTT.